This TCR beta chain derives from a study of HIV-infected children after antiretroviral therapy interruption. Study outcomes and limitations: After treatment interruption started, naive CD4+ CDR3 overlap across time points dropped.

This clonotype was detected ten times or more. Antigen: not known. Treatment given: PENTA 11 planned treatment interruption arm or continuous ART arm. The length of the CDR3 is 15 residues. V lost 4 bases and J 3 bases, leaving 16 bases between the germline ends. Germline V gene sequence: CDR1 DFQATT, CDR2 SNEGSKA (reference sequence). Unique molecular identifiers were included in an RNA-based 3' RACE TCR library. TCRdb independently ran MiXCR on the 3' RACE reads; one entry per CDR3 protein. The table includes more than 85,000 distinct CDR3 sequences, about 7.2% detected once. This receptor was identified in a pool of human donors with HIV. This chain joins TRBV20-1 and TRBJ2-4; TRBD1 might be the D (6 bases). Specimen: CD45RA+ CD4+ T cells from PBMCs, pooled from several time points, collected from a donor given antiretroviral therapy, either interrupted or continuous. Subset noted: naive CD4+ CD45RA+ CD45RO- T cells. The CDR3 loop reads CSATPGVGDKNIQYF. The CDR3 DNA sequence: TGCAGTGCTACCCCAGGGGTCGGGGACAAAAACATTCAGTACTTC.